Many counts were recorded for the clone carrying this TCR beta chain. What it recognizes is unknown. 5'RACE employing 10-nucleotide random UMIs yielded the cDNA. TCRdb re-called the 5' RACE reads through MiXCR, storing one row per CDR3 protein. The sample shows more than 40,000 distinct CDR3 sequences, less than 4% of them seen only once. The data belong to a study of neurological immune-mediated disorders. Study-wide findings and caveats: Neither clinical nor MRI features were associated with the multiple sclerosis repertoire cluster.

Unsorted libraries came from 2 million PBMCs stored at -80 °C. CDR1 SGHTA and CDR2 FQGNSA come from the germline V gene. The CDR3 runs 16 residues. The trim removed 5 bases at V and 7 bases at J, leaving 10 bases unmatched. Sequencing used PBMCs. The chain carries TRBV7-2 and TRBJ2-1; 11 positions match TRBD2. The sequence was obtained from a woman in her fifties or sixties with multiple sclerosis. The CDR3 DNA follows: TGTGCCAGCAGCAAGACCGGGACTAGCGGATATAATGAGCAGTTCTTC. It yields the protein CASSKTGTSGYNEQFF.